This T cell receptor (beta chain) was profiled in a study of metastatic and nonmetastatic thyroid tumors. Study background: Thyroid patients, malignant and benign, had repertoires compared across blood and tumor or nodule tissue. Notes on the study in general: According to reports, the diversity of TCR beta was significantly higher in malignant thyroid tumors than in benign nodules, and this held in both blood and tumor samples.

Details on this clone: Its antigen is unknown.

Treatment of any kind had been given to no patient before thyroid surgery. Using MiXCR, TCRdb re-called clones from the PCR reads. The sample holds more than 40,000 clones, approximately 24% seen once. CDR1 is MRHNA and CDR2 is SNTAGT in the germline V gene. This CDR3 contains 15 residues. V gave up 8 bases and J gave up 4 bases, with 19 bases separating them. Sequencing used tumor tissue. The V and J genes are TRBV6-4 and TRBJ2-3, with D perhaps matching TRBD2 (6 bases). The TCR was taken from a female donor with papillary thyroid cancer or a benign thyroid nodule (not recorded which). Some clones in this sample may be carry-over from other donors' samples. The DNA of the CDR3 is TGTGCCAGCTCCGGTGAGGGAGGAGGGGCAGATACGCAGTATTTT. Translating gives CASSGEGGGADTQYF.